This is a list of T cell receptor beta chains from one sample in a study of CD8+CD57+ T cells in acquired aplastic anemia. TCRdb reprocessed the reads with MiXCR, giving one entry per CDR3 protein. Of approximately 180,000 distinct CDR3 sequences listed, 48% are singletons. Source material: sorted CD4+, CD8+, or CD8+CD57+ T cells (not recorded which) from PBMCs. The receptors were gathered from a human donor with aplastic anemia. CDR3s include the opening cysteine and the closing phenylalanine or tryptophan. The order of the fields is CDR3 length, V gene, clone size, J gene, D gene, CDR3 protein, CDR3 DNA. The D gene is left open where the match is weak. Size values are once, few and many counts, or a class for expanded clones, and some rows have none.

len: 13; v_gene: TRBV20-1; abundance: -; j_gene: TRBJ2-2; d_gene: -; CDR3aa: CSARDRSTGELFF; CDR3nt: TGCAGTGCTAGAGATCGGAGCACCGGGGAGCTGTTTTTT
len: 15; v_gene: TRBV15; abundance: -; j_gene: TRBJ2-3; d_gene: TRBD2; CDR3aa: CATSRSGGASDTQSF; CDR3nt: TGTGCCACCAGCCGGAGCGGGGGGGCTTCAGATACGCAGTCTTTT
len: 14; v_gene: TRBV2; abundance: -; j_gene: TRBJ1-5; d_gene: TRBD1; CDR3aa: CASSGTGGNQPQHF; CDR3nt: TGTGCCAGCAGTGGGACAGGGGGAAACCAGCCCCAGCATTTT
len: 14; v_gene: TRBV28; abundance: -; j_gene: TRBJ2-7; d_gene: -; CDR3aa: CAVPMTSRSSEQYF; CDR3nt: TGTGCCGTTCCGATGACAAGTCGCTCCTCCGAGCAGTACTTC
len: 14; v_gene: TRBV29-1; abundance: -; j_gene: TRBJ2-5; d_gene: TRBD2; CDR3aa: CSGSSGSSQETQYF; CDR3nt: TGCAGCGGATCTAGCGGGAGCTCCCAAGAGACCCAGTACTTC
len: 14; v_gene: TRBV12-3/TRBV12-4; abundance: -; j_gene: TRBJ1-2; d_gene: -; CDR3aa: CASSSGVAGKGYTF; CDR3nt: TGTGCCAGCAGTTCCGGGGTAGCGGGGAAAGGCTACACCTTC
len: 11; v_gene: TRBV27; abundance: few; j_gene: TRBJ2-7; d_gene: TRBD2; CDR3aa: CGRERTYEQYF; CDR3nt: TGTGGGCGGGAGAGAACCTACGAGCAGTACTTC
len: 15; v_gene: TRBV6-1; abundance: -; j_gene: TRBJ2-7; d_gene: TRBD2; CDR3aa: CASSAPTSGRLEQYF; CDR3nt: TGTGCCAGCAGTGCCCCGACTAGCGGGAGGCTCGAGCAGTACTTC
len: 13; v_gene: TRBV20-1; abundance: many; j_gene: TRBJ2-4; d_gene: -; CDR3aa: CSARQDPKNIQYF; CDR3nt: TGCAGTGCTAGACAGGATCCCAAAAACATTCAGTACTTC
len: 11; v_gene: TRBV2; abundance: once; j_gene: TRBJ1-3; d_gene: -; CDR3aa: CASIRENTIYF; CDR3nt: TGTGCCAGCATAAGGGAAAACACCATATATTTT
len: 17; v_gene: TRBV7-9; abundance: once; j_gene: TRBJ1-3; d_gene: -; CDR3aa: CASSSQSKGLEGNTIYF; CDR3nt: TGTGCCAGCAGCTCCCAGTCGAAGGGGCTGGAAGGAAACACCATATATTTT
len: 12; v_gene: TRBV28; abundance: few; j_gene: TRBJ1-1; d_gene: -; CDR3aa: CASSFSGLEAFF; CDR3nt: TGTGCCAGCAGTTTTTCGGGTTTAGAAGCTTTCTTT
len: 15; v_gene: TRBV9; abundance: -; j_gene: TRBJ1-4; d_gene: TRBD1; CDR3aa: CASSVLGTGREKLFF; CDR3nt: TGTGCCAGCAGCGTCCTCGGGACAGGGAGGGAAAAACTGTTTTTT
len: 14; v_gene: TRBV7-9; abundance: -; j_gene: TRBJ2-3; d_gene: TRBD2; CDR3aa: CASRLAASTDTQYF; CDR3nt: TGTGCCAGCCGGCTAGCGGCCAGTACAGATACGCAGTATTTT
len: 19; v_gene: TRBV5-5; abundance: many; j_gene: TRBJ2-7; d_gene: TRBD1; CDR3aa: CASSLRYGGIGQGLYEQYF; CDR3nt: TGTGCCAGCAGCTTGAGGTACGGAGGGATAGGACAGGGCCTCTACGAGCAGTACTTC
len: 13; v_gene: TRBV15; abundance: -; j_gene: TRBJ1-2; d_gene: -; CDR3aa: CATSGTRRRGYTF; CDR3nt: TGTGCCACCAGCGGAACCAGGAGACGAGGCTACACCTTC
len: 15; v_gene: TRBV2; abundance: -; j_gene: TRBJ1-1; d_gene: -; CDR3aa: CASSPRPDPNTEAFF; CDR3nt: TGTGCCAGCAGCCCCCGCCCCGACCCGAACACTGAAGCTTTCTTT
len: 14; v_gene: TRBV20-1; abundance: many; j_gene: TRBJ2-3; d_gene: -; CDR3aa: CSARQGIGTDTQYF; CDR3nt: TGCAGTGCTAGACAGGGTATCGGGACAGATACGCAGTATTTT
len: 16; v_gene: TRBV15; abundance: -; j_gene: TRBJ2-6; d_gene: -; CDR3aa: CATIPGLCSGANVLTF; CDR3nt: TGTGCCACCATTCCCGGGCTGTGCTCTGGGGCCAACGTCCTGACTTTC
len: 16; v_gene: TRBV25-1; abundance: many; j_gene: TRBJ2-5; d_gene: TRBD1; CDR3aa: CASSPLGGAKKETQYF; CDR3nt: TGTGCCAGCAGTCCTCTAGGGGGCGCCAAAAAAGAGACCCAGTACTTC
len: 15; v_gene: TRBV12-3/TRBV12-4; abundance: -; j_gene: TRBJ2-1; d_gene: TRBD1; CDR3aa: CASSAQTGGDNEQFF; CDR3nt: TGTGCCAGCAGTGCACAGACAGGGGGTGACAATGAGCAGTTCTTC
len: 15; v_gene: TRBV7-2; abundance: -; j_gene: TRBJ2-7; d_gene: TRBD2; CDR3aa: CASSRGLAGAYEQYF; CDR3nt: TGTGCCAGCAGCCGCGGACTAGCGGGAGCCTACGAGCAGTACTTC
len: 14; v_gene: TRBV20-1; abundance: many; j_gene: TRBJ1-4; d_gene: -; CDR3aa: CSAVDRTTNEKLFF; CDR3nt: TGCAGTGCTGTCGACAGGACAACTAATGAAAAACTGTTTTTT
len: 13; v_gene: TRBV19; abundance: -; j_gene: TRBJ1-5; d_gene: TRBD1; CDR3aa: CATGTGTNQPQHF; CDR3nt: TGTGCCACCGGGACAGGGACAAATCAGCCCCAGCATTTT
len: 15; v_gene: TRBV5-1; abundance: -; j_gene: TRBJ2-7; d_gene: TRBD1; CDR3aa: CASSLRRTGGDEQYF; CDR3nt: TGCGCCAGCAGCTTGAGACGGACAGGGGGAGACGAGCAGTACTTC